This record concerns one T cell receptor beta chain sequence. This entry belongs to a study of response to subunit inactivated influenza vaccine. V lost 5 bases to trimming and J lost 0 bases, with 23 bases between them. The germline V gene has CDR1 SQVTM and CDR2 ANQGSEA. The CDR3 runs to 18 residues. TCRdb analysed the RT-PCR reads with MiXCR anew, one entry per CDR3 protein. Of more than 550,000 distinct CDR3 sequences in the sample, around 10% are singletons; the top ten hold about 11%. These sequences were also reported in another study, on T cells expressing NK-cell markers. According to that study: 5'RACE template switching with UMIs generated TCR beta cDNA.

The rearrangement links TRBV29-1 to TRBJ2-4; D is possibly TRBD1 (6 bases). The sample in question was PBMCs from blood, obtained on the day of vaccination. This sequence originates from a man in his fifties or sixties who received an inactivated influenza vaccine. The CDR3 sequence: CSVRLSGTYQLAKNIQYF. For the CDR3, the DNA is TGCAGCGTTAGACTGTCCGGGACATACCAACTAGCCAAAAACATTCAGTACTTC.